One sample yielded the 32 T cell receptor beta chains listed below, sequenced in a study of cytomegalovirus exposure and HLA in healthy donors. Primers: 60 Vbeta forward and 13 Jbeta reverse. Repertoires were generated with immunoSEQ multiplex PCR, while TCRdb's copy carries only in-frame clones and drops some. This sample lists 200,000 to 250,000 clones; its ten largest clones have roughly 0.98%. Source material: PBMCs. The receptors were sampled from a woman in her 30s in good health and CMV-seropositive.

The V call is TRBV28, the J call TRBJ2-7; TRBD2 agrees at 8 bases. Per germline, CDR1 MDHEN and CDR2 SYDVKM. V shed 2 bases, J shed 12 bases, and the junction held 3 bases outside the gene matches. This CDR3 contains 11 residues. The CDR3 loop reads CASSLAGGPYF. CDR3 DNA sequence: TGTGCCAGCAGTTTAGCGGGAGGTCCGTACTTC.

The chain is built from TRBV25-1 and TRBJ2-7; 11 bases are shared with TRBD1. This CDR3 has 14 residues. After removal of 4 bases from V and 4 bases from J, the junction contained 3 bases not matched to a gene. The germline gives CDR1 MGHDK, CDR2 SYGVNS. CDR3 sequence reads: CASSVGTGGYEQYF. The CDR3 DNA is TGTGCCAGCAGTGTTGGGACAGGGGGTTACGAGCAGTACTTC.

CDR3 DNA sequence: TGTGCCAGCAGCCCCCTGAGGGGGGGGGTCTACGAGCAGTACTTC. Translating it yields CASSPLRGGVYEQYF. The chain carries TRBV4-2 and TRBJ2-7; a weak D match, TRBD2 (7 bases). The V end lost 4 bases, the J end lost 3 bases, and 16 bases lay between the germline ends. The CDR3 extends over 15 amino acids. Germline V lookup: CDR1 LGHNA, CDR2 YNFKEQ.

The chain joins TRBV6-6 to TRBJ1-5; 7 nucleotides align to TRBD1. Unmatched junction bases numbered 7, after V lost 7 bases and J lost 7 bases. Germline V CDR1 and CDR2: MNHNY, SVGAGI (reference sequence). CDR3 length equals 13 residues. In nucleotides, the CDR3 is TGTGCCAGCAACGACAGGGCGGGACAGCCCCAGCATTTT. This translates into CASNDRAGQPQHF.

Of note for this clone: This sample includes further DNA sequences coding for the same CDR3. The chain combines TRBV29-1 with TRBJ2-2, with TRBD2 matching over 7 bases. The J segment lost 3 bases and the V segment lost 5 bases, leaving 6 bases of the junction unmatched. The CDR3 consists of 14 residues. Germline V CDR1 and CDR2: SQVTM, ANQGSEA. The CDR3 DNA sequence: TGCAGCGTTAGGACCAGCGGGGACACCGGGGAGCTGTTTTTT. Its protein is CSVRTSGDTGELFF.

The chain couples TRBV7-9 to TRBJ2-2, with a tentative D call TRBD1 (6 bases). Germline V gene data show CDR1 as SEHNR and CDR2 as FQNEAQ (reference sequence). The CDR3 is 16 residues long. V was shortened by 1 base and J by 4 bases, with 13 bases between the two germline ends. The CDR3 sequence is CASSLEGEWSTGELFF. The CDR3, as DNA: TGTGCCAGCAGCTTAGAGGGGGAGTGGAGCACCGGGGAGCTGTTTTTT.

The chain joins TRBV6-5 to TRBJ2-2; weak D call: TRBD2 (5 bases). Per the germline V gene, CDR1 is MNHEY and CDR2 is SVGAGI. V lost 2 bases and J 0 bases, leaving 7 bases between the germline ends. The CDR3 extends over 15 amino acids. The CDR3 DNA sequence: TGTGCCAGCAGTTACAGCGGACCGAACACCGGGGAGCTGTTTTTT. Encoded protein: CASSYSGPNTGELFF.

The rearrangement links TRBV7-9 to TRBJ2-1; a weak D match, TRBD2 (5 bases). Trimming stripped 1 base from V and 7 bases from J, with 8 bases between. Looked up from germline, CDR1 is SEHNR and CDR2 is FQNEAQ (reference sequence). The CDR3 is made up of 13 amino acids. The CDR3: CASSLVRGNEQFF. As DNA, the CDR3 is TGTGCCAGCAGCTTAGTAAGAGGGAATGAGCAGTTCTTC.

V is TRBV7-2 and J is TRBJ2-7; weak D call: TRBD2 (6 bases). The CDR3 consists of 17 residues. The V end was cut by 0 bases, the J end by 1 base, with 16 bases between. The germline CDR1 and CDR2 sequences are SGHTA and FQGNSA. CDR3 amino acids: CASSLAGGVADSYEQYF. The CDR3 nucleotides read TGTGCCAGCAGCTTAGCGGGGGGAGTAGCGGATTCCTACGAGCAGTACTTC.

The chain uses TRBV6-1 and TRBJ1-2; D gene uncertain. Trimming pared 6 bases from V and 6 bases from J, leaving 17 bases between. Germline CDR1 is MNHNS and CDR2 is SASEGT. The CDR3 runs 14 residues. This chain's CDR3 is CASRATGIRDGYTF. The CDR3 DNA reads TGTGCCAGCAGGGCTACCGGGATAAGGGATGGCTACACCTTC.

The rearrangement links TRBV4-1 to TRBJ1-2; unclear D gene. The V gene's germline CDR1 is MGHRA and CDR2 YSYEKL. This CDR3 is built from 12 residues. Trimming stripped 3 bases from V and 8 bases from J, with 10 bases between. The CDR3 DNA sequence: TGCGCCAGCAGCCAGGGAGGTCGGGGCTACACCTTC. This encodes CASSQGGRGYTF.

The rearrangement uses TRBV5-1 and TRBJ2-5; 11 nucleotides match TRBD2. This CDR3 region has 15 residues. Per the germline V gene, CDR1 is SGHRS and CDR2 is YFSETQ. V dropped 8 bases and J dropped 1; count of bases not matched to a gene: 7. The CDR3, as DNA: TGCGCCAGTACCGGGACTAGCGGCTTCCAAGAGACCCAGTACTTC. Its protein product is CASTGTSGFQETQYF.

This chain uses TRBV6-5 with TRBJ2-1; maybe TRBD1 (5 bases). CDR1 MNHEY and CDR2 SVGAGI come from the germline V gene. V lost 8 bases and J lost 5, with 13 bases in between. The CDR3 extends over 13 amino acids. The CDR3 DNA sequence: TGTGCCAGCGCCCAAGGGGTGAACAATGAGCAGTTCTTC. It is translated as CASAQGVNNEQFF.

The chain recombines TRBV11-2 with TRBJ1-4; D unclear. Germline values: CDR1 SGHAT, CDR2 FQNNGV. The CDR3 covers 14 residues. Trimming stripped 3 bases from V and 8 bases from J, with 13 bases between. The CDR3: CASSLSSTGEKLFF. In DNA form, the CDR3 reads TGTGCCAGCAGCTTGTCCTCGACGGGGGAAAAACTGTTTTTT.

The rearrangement uses TRBV19 and TRBJ2-3; D is possibly TRBD1 (6 bases). The germline V gene encodes CDR1 LNHDA and CDR2 SQIVND (reference sequence). V lost 3 bases and J 1 base, leaving 8 bases between the germline ends. This CDR3 comprises 14 residues. CDR3: CASSIRTGTDTQYF. The CDR3 DNA sequence: TGTGCCAGTAGTATTCGGACAGGCACAGATACGCAGTATTTT.

As to this clone: A read error may produce the germline difference seen at one junction end. The rearrangement links TRBV9 to TRBJ2-7, with 10 bases identical to TRBD2. Germline V gene data show CDR1 as SGDLS and CDR2 as YYNGEE. CDR3 size: 17 residues. CDR3 nucleotide sequence: TGCCCCCGGGGGGGGGCGTTAGCGGGAGGAAGGTTGGGCGAGCAGTACTTC. Translation: CPRGGALAGGRLGEQYF.

About this clone itself: Other nucleotide sequences in the sample specify the same CDR3. The gene calls are TRBV6-5 and TRBJ2-7; 7 bases map to TRBD2. This CDR3 has 15 amino acids. Germline CDR1 reads MNHEY; CDR2 reads SVGAGI. Unmatched junction bases numbered 9, after V lost 2 bases and J lost 5 bases. The CDR3 spells CASSYKRAGENEQYF. CDR3 in DNA: TGTGCCAGCAGTTACAAAAGGGCGGGGGAAAACGAGCAGTACTTC.

This chain uses TRBV5-6 with TRBJ2-3; D not resolved. This CDR3 has 15 amino acids. The V and J ends lost 1 base and 0 bases respectively, with 9 bases between them. Per the germline V gene, CDR1 is SGHDT and CDR2 is YYEEEE. CDR3 amino acids: CASSLLASSTDTQYF. CDR3 nucleotides: TGTGCCAGCAGCTTGTTAGCCTCTAGCACAGATACGCAGTATTTT.

The chain carries TRBV19 and TRBJ2-1; the match to TRBD2 covers 9 bases. The germline V gene encodes CDR1 LNHDA and CDR2 SQIVND (reference sequence). The CDR3 contains 17 residues. V lost 0 bases and J lost 7; bases outside the gene matches: 10. The CDR3 region is CASSIETGLAGENEQFF. The CDR3 DNA reads as TGTGCCAGTAGTATAGAAACGGGACTAGCAGGAGAGAATGAGCAGTTCTTC. Variable domain in full (rest from reference TRBV19 and TRBJ2-1): DGGITQSPKYLFRKEGQNVTLSCEQNLNHDAMYWYRQDPGQGLRLIYYSQIVNDFQKGDIAEGYSVSREKKESFPLTVTSAQKNPTAFYLCASSIETGLAGENEQFFGPGTRLTVL.

The chain recombines TRBV21-1 with TRBJ1-3; the DNA was not compared with TRBD1, the D call given in the table. TRBV21-1 is a recognized pseudogene. This CDR3 is 15 amino acids long. In DNA form, the CDR3 reads TGTGCCAGCAGCAACCTGGGACAGTGCCAAAACACCATATATTTT. It encodes CASSNLGQCQNTIYF.

V usage is TRBV15 and J usage is TRBJ2-5; 8 nucleotides agree with TRBD2. Germline CDR1 and CDR2: LNHNV and YYDKDF (reference sequence). The CDR3 sequence is 11 residues long. Trimming cost V 8 bases and J 11 bases; bases outside gene matches: 7. CDR3 sequence: CATGAQREQYF. The CDR3 DNA follows: TGTGCCACCGGCGCTCAGCGGGAGCAGTACTTC.

The chain uses TRBV5-1 and TRBJ2-5; D possibly corresponds to TRBD1 (6 bases). Germline values: CDR1 SGHRS, CDR2 YFSETQ. This CDR3 is 16 amino acids long. Trimming cost V 0 bases and J 3 bases, with 15 bases left between them. The CDR3 loop reads CASSLAFIQGKETQYF. CDR3 DNA: TGCGCCAGCAGCTTGGCTTTTATACAGGGAAAAGAGACCCAGTACTTC.

The genes are TRBV13 and TRBJ2-7; perhaps TRBD1 as D (6 bases). Germline-derived CDR1 and CDR2 are PRHDT and FYEKMQ (reference sequence). The CDR3 loop spans 15 amino acids. V lost 1 base and J 6 bases, leaving 16 bases between the germline ends. CDR3 residues: CASSLVQGGFGEQYF. The CDR3 region has the DNA TGTGCCAGCAGCTTAGTACAGGGTGGCTTTGGCGAGCAGTACTTC.

The V and J genes are TRBV19 and TRBJ1-1; no definite D call. Trimming cost V 7 bases and J 0 bases, with 18 bases left between them. Germline-derived CDR1 and CDR2 are LNHDA and SQIVND (reference sequence). The CDR3 sequence is 16 residues long. The CDR3 region is CASTRGLRELNTEAFF. The CDR3 DNA reads TGTGCCAGTACAAGAGGTTTGCGGGAATTGAACACTGAAGCTTTCTTT.

The chain has TRBV7-2 and TRBJ2-3; the D gene is possibly TRBD2 (6 bases). V gave up 7 bases and J gave up 0 bases, with 14 bases separating them. The CDR3 extends over 15 amino acids. CDR1 is SGHTA and CDR2 is FQGNSA in the germline V gene. The DNA for the CDR3 is TGTGCCAGCATCCGGGACTCACATAGCACAGATACGCAGTATTTT. Its translation is CASIRDSHSTDTQYF.

V usage is TRBV19 and J usage is TRBJ2-1; TRBD2 might be the D (6 bases). The germline CDR1 and CDR2 sequences are LNHDA and SQIVND (reference sequence). There are 15 residues in the CDR3. Trimming removed 5 bases from V and 4 bases from J, with 15 bases in between. CDR3 amino acids: CASSESGYGYNEQFF. The CDR3 DNA reads as TGTGCCAGTAGTGAGAGCGGGTATGGATACAATGAGCAGTTCTTC.

The chain joins TRBV6-5 to TRBJ1-6; unclear D gene. Between the trimmed V and J ends, which lost 0 bases and 7 bases, there was a span of 10 bases. This CDR3 is 15 amino acids long. The germline CDR1 and CDR2 sequences are MNHEY and SVGAGI. CDR3 bases: TGTGCCAGCAGTTACTCAGGGAGGGAGAATTCACCCCTCCACTTT. Translating gives CASSYSGRENSPLHF.

V usage is TRBV5-1 and J usage is TRBJ1-6, with D uncertain. CDR1 is SGHRS and CDR2 is YFSETQ in the germline V gene. V was cut by 0 bases and J by 8 bases, with 15 bases left in between. There are 16 residues in the CDR3. The CDR3 loop is CASSLGGLAADSPLHF. The CDR3, as DNA: TGCGCCAGCAGCTTGGGCGGTTTGGCAGCCGATTCACCCCTCCACTTT.

V is TRBV27 and J is TRBJ2-2, with D uncertain. CDR3 length: 16 residues. The V gene lost 7 bases and the J gene lost 0 bases, with 15 bases spanning the gap. Germline V gene sequence: CDR1 MNHEY, CDR2 SMNVEV (reference sequence). The CDR3 sequence is CASKQSASANTGELFF. The CDR3 nucleotides read TGTGCCAGCAAGCAAAGTGCCAGCGCGAACACCGGGGAGCTGTTTTTT.

V is TRBV6-4 and J is TRBJ1-1, with D uncertain. The V and J ends lost 4 bases and 4 bases respectively, with 13 bases between them. The CDR3 spans 14 residues. Germline V gives CDR1 MRHNA, CDR2 SNTAGT. CDR3 sequence reads: CASSGSEGGTEAFF. As DNA, the CDR3 is TGTGCCAGCAGTGGCTCCGAGGGAGGCACTGAAGCTTTCTTT.

This chain connects TRBV28 to TRBJ1-5, with 7 bases matching TRBD1. Germline assignment: CDR1 MDHEN and CDR2 SYDVKM. The V segment lost 11 bases and the J segment 2 bases; nucleotides outside the gene matches: 18. This CDR3 comprises 17 residues. CDR3 loop: CAGAGTDNGGGNQPQHF. The CDR3 coding sequence is TGTGCCGGCGCCGGGACAGACAATGGTGGGGGCAATCAGCCCCAGCATTTT.

The chain employs TRBV7-9 and TRBJ1-2; D uncertain. CDR3 size: 13 residues. From germline, CDR1 is SEHNR and CDR2 FQNEAQ (reference sequence). Trimming removed 0 bases at V and 1 base at J, with 3 bases between. The CDR3 here is CASSLARNYGYTF. CDR3 in DNA: TGTGCCAGCAGCTTAGCTCGTAACTATGGCTACACCTTC.